This T cell receptor (beta chain) is drawn from a study of cytomegalovirus exposure and HLA in healthy donors. General study findings and limits: A list of roughly 180 TCR beta chains associated with cytomegalovirus was given.

In regard to this clone: Its antigen remains unknown.

PCR was performed using 60 Vbeta and 13 Jbeta primers. Here immunoSEQ multiplex PCR was the method, and the copy in TCRdb shows in-frame clones only, minus some. This sample has roughly 200,000 clones; roughly 79% occur once, and the top ten carry 0.58%. The CDR3 loop spans 15 amino acids. The V segment lost 7 bases and the J segment 1 base; nucleotides outside the gene matches: 7. CDR1 is MNHNS and CDR2 is SASEGT in the germline V gene. V gene TRBV6-1 combines with J gene TRBJ2-7, with 10 bases lining up with TRBD2. The receptor comes from a woman in her thirties or forties in good health and CMV-seronegative. Sequencing was done on a sample of PBMCs. CDR3 sequence reads: CASKESGGESYEQYF. CDR3 in DNA: TGTGCCAGCAAGGAGAGCGGGGGGGAATCCTACGAGCAGTACTTC.